Described below is a single T cell receptor beta chain sequence and its context. The data were produced by immunoSEQ multiplex PCR, yet TCRdb's version contains in-frame clones alone and is incomplete. The data show 360,000 or so clones, about nine tenths seen once. The CDR3 has 11 residues. CDR1 and CDR2 (germline): DFQATT, SNEGSKA (reference sequence). V lost 6 bases and J lost 4, with 10 bases in between. The data originate from a study of blood T cell repertoires in COVID-19. The gene calls are TRBV20-1 and TRBJ2-7; no clear D gene. The TCR was taken from a woman aged 55-70 years with COVID-19, enrolled during active disease. Sequencing input: peripheral blood. The CDR3 region has the DNA TGCAGTGCCCGGAGCCCTTACGAGCAGTACTTC. As protein: CSARSPYEQYF.